These 9 T cell receptor beta chains were sequenced from one sample in a study of cytomegalovirus exposure and HLA in healthy donors. The study ran its PCR with 60 Vbeta and 13 Jbeta primers. Only in-frame clones appear in the TCRdb table, and some are missing; sequencing was by immunoSEQ multiplex PCR. The table includes 110,000 to 150,000 clones, about 76% detected once. The source material was PBMCs. Receptors originate from a man between 18 and 35 years old in good health and CMV-seronegative.

The V call is TRBV15, the J call TRBJ1-5; D not resolved. The V and J ends lost 0 bases and 4 bases respectively, with 10 bases between them. Germline V gives CDR1 LNHNV, CDR2 YYDKDF (reference sequence). The CDR3 spans 15 residues. CDR3 sequence: CATSRDQLNNQPQHF. In nucleotides, the CDR3 is TGTGCCACCAGCAGAGATCAGTTGAATAATCAGCCCCAGCATTTT.

This chain uses TRBV28 with TRBJ2-4; TRBD2 agrees at 10 bases. Germline lookup yields CDR1 MDHEN and CDR2 SYDVKM. After removal of 3 bases from V and 2 bases from J, the junction contained 7 bases not matched to a gene. The CDR3 length is 17 residues. CDR3 nucleotides: TGTGCCAGCAGTTTCATCGGGACTAGCGATTCCAAAAACATTCAGTACTTC. Residues: CASSFIGTSDSKNIQYF.

V gene TRBV6-7 combines with J gene TRBJ2-1, with D possibly being TRBD2 (7 bases). TRBV6-7 is labeled an ORF, and its function is uncertain. This CDR3 spans 20 amino acids. V was cut by 2 bases and J by 3 bases, with 26 bases left in between. For the CDR3, the DNA is TGTGCCAGCAGTTACCCAGTCAAGTTGCGGGGGCGTGTTTTCTACAATGAGCAGTTCTTC. It yields the protein CASSYPVKLRGRVFYNEQFF.

The DNA for the CDR3 is TGCGCCAGCAGCTTGCAAGCACTCTTCGTCGACGAGCAGTACTTC. Its translation is CASSLQALFVDEQYF. This chain links TRBV5-1 with TRBJ2-7; D unclear. V was cut by 1 base and J by 5 bases, with 16 bases left in between. In germline, CDR1 is SGHRS, CDR2 YFSETQ. The CDR3 spans 15 residues.

This clone was detected a few times. The chain couples TRBV11-2 to TRBJ2-5, with TRBD2 identical over 7 bases. V lost 5 bases to trimming and J lost 5 bases; unmatched junction nucleotides: 8. Germline V gene data show CDR1 as SGHAT and CDR2 as FQNNGV. This CDR3 region has 14 residues. The CDR3 loop reads CASSLRTSMETQYF. The CDR3 coding sequence is TGTGCCAGCAGCCTCCGGACTAGTATGGAGACCCAGTACTTC.

This clone showed up just a few times. At the DNA level, this CDR3 is encoded by other sequences in the same sample as well. The J gene is TRBJ2-7, the V gene TRBV7-2, with D possibly being TRBD2 (5 bases). The V end lost 5 bases, the J end lost 4 bases, and 18 bases lay between the germline ends. Germline V lookup: CDR1 SGHTA, CDR2 FQGNSA. The length of the CDR3 is 15 residues. The DNA for the CDR3 is TGTGCCAGCAGCCCTAGTTATAGCGTGTCTTACGAGCAGTACTTC. Residues: CASSPSYSVSYEQYF.

This clone was seen a few times. The chain is built from TRBV29-1 and TRBJ2-7, with TRBD1 matching over 8 bases. CDR1 is SQVTM and CDR2 is ANQGSEA in the germline V gene. The CDR3 consists of 15 residues. J gave up 2 bases and V 7 bases, and 13 bases lay outside the gene matches. CDR3 residues: CSARNGQGTPYEQYF. The CDR3 region has the DNA TGCAGCGCCCGAAATGGACAGGGAACCCCCTACGAGCAGTACTTC.

This chain uses TRBV27 with TRBJ2-1, with D maybe TRBD1 (5 bases). Germline V gene data show CDR1 as MNHEY and CDR2 as SMNVEV (reference sequence). The V and J ends lost 7 bases and 4 bases respectively, with 11 bases between them. The CDR3 contains 13 residues. The chain's CDR3 is CASTGFGYNEQFF. In DNA form, the CDR3 reads TGTGCCAGCACAGGGTTCGGGTACAATGAGCAGTTCTTC.

V is TRBV10-1 and J is TRBJ1-3; 7 bases align to TRBD1. V trimming: 4 bases; J trimming: 0 bases; junction bases outside the gene matches: 0. Germline V gene data show CDR1 as WNHNN and CDR2 as SYGVQD (reference sequence). CDR3 size: 14 residues. The CDR3 reads CASSGDSSGNTIYF. Written as DNA, the CDR3 is TGCGCCAGCAGTGGGGACAGCTCTGGAAACACCATATATTTT.